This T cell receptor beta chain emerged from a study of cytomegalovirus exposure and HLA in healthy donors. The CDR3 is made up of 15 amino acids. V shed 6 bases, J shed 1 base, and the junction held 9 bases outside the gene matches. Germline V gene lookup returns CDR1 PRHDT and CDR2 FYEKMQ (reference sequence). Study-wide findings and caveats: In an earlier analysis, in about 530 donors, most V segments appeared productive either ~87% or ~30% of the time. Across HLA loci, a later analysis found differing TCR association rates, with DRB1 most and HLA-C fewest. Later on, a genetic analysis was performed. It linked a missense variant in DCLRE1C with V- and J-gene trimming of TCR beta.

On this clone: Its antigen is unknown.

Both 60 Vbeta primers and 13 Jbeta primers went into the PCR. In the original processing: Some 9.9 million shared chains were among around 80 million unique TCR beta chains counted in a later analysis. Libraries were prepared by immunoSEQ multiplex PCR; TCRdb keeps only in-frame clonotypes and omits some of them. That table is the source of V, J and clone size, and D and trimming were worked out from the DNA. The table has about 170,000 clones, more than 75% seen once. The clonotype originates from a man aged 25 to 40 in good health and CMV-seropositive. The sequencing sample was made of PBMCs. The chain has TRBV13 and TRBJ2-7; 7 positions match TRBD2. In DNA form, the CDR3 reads TGTGCCAGCAGACGTGGGAGGGACTTTTCCTACGAGCAGTACTTC. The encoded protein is CASRRGRDFSYEQYF.